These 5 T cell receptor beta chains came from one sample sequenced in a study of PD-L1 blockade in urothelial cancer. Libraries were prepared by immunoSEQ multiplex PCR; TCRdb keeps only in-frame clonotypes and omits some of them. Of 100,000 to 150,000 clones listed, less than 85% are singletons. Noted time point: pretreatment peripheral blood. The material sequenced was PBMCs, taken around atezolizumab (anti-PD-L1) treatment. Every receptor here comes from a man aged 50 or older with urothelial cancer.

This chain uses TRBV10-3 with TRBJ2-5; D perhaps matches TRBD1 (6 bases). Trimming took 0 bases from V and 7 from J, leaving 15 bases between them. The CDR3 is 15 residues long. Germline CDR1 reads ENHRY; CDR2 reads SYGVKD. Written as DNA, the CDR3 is TGTGCCATCAGTGAGTCGAAGGCCCCCAGGGGGACCCAGTACTTC. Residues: CAISESKAPRGTQYF.

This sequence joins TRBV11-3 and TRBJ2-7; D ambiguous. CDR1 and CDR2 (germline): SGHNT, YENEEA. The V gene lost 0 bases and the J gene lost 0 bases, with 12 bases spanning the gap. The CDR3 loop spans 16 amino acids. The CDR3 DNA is TGTGCCAGCAGCTTAGATCTGGGCACCCGCTCCTACGAGCAGTACTTC. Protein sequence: CASSLDLGTRSYEQYF.

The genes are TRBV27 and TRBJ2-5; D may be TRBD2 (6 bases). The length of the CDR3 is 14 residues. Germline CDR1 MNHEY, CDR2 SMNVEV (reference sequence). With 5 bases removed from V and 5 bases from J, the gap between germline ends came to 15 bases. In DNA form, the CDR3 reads TGTGCCAGCAGTCTCCCCGGGAGCTTGGAGACCCAGTACTTC. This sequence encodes CASSLPGSLETQYF.

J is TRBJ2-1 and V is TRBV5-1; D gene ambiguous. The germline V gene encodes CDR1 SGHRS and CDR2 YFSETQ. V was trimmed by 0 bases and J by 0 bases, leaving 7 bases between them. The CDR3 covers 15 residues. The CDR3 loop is CASSLGESSYNEQFF. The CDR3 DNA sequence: TGCGCCAGCAGCTTGGGAGAGAGCTCCTACAATGAGCAGTTCTTC.

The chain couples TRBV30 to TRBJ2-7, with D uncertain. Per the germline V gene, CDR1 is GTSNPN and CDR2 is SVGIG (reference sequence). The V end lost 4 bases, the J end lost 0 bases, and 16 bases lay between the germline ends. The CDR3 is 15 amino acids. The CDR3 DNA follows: TGTGCCTGGAAGTCAAAACAGCTCATCTCCTACGAGCAGTACTTC. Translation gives CAWKSKQLISYEQYF.